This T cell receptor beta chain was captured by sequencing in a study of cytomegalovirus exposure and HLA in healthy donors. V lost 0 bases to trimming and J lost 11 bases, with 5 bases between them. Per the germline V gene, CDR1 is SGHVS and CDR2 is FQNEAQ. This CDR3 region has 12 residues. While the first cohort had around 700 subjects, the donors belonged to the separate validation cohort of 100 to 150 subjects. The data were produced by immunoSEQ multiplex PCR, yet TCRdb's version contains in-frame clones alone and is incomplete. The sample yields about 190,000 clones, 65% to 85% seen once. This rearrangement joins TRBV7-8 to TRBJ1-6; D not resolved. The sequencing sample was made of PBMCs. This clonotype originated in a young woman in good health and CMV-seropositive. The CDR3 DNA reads TGTGCCAGCAGCTTAGCGAGGCCACCCCTCCACTTT. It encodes CASSLARPPLHF.